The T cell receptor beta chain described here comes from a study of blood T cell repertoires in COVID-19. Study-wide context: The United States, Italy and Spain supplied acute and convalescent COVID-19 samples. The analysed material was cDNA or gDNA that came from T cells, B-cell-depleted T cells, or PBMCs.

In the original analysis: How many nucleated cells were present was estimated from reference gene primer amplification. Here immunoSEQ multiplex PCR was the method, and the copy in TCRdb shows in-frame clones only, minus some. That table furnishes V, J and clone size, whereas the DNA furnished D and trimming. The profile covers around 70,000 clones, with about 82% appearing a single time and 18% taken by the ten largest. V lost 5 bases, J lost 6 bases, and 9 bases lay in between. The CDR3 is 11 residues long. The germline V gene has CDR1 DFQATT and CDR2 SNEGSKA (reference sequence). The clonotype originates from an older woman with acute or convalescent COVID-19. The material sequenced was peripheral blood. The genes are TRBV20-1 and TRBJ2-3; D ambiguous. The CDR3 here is CSAHAGDTQYF. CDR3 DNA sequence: TGCAGTGCTCACGCCGGGGATACGCAGTATTTT.